The clone carrying this T cell receptor (beta chain) showed up many times. What it recognizes is unknown. This entry is derived from a study of CD8 T cells in ankylosing spondylitis. Points from the study as a whole: A TCR beta motif made of under 10 highly homologous variants seemed typical of ankylosing spondylitis blood.

Quantitative 5'-RACE with molecular barcodes was used to make the TCR beta libraries. TCRdb ran MiXCR on the 5' RACE reads and lists one entry per CDR3 protein. The table lists 450,000 to 550,000 distinct CDR3 sequences, under 5.5% of them singletons. Germline CDR1 and CDR2: DFQATT and SNEGSKA (reference sequence). This CDR3 has 13 residues. Between the trimmed V and J ends, which lost 6 bases and 0 bases, there was a span of 12 bases. What was sequenced was blood, either unsorted or a sorted T cell fraction (not recorded which). This sequence joins TRBV20-1 and TRBJ2-7, with D perhaps TRBD1 (5 bases). The receptor was isolated from a male donor with ankylosing spondylitis. CDR3 nucleotide sequence: TGCAGTGCCCCACCGACAGCCTCCTACGAGCAGTACTTC. Its translation: CSAPPTASYEQYF.